This is a list of T cell receptor beta chains from one sample in a study of T-cell memory formation after mild COVID-19. TCRdb called the 5' RACE reads again in MiXCR, with one record for every CDR3 protein. The sample records more than 120,000 distinct CDR3 sequences, about 19% being singletons. Sequencing was carried out using PBMCs or a T cell subset sorted from them (not recorded which). All receptors come from an adult woman who had mild COVID-19 (a few samples of this study predate the infection). Cell type and time point are not known. The CDR3 runs from the conserved cysteine through the conserved F or W. D genes are given only for firm matches. Not every row has a clone size; where given, it reads once, few, many or a size class.

D: NA; J: TRBJ2-7; size: NA; V: TRBV10-3; CDR3: CAIEQTPGGTYEQYF; DNA: TGTGCCATCGAGCAAACGCCAGGGGGGACCTACGAGCAGTACTTC
D: NA; J: TRBJ2-6; size: NA; V: TRBV30; CDR3: CAWTPPGSGANVLTF; DNA: TGTGCCTGGACCCCCCCCGGCTCTGGGGCCAACGTCCTGACTTTC
D: TRBD1; J: TRBJ2-1; size: NA; V: TRBV5-4; CDR3: CASSGTGTGKKLDEQFF; DNA: TGTGCCAGCAGCGGGACCGGGACAGGGAAGAAGCTCGACGAGCAGTTCTTC
D: TRBD2; J: TRBJ2-7; size: NA; V: TRBV20-1; CDR3: CSAPLAGGSYEQYF; DNA: TGCAGTGCACCCCTAGCGGGGGGCTCCTACGAGCAGTACTTC
D: NA; J: TRBJ1-2; size: NA; V: TRBV12-3/TRBV12-4; CDR3: CASSSGPPGYTF; DNA: TGTGCCAGCAGTTCAGGCCCCCCGGGCTACACCTTC
D: NA; J: TRBJ2-3; size: few; V: TRBV27; CDR3: CASSLEARTSSTDTQYF; DNA: TGTGCCAGCAGTTTAGAAGCCCGGACTTCCAGCACAGATACGCAGTATTTT
D: TRBD2; J: TRBJ2-3; size: few; V: TRBV5-1; CDR3: CASSLGSSGGTDTQYF; DNA: TGCGCCAGCAGCTTGGGTTCTAGCGGGGGTACAGATACGCAGTATTTT
D: NA; J: TRBJ2-7; size: NA; V: TRBV10-2; CDR3: CASSESNREQYF; DNA: TGCGCCAGCAGTGAGTCGAACCGCGAGCAGTACTTC
D: NA; J: TRBJ1-2; size: NA; V: TRBV9; CDR3: CASSVRDWDGYTF; DNA: TGTGCCAGCAGCGTCCGGGACTGGGATGGCTACACCTTC
D: NA; J: TRBJ2-7; size: few; V: TRBV25-1; CDR3: CASSTPLGRYEQYF; DNA: TGTGCCAGCAGTACACCCCTCGGGAGATACGAGCAGTACTTC
D: TRBD1; J: TRBJ1-2; size: NA; V: TRBV9; CDR3: CASSVAQGASGYTF; DNA: TGTGCCAGCAGCGTAGCACAGGGGGCGAGTGGCTACACCTTC
D: NA; J: TRBJ2-2; size: many; V: TRBV28; CDR3: CASSSIGHPSTGELFF; DNA: TGTGCCAGCAGTTCGATAGGACATCCTTCGACCGGGGAGCTGTTTTTT
D: NA; J: TRBJ2-3; size: NA; V: TRBV5-1; CDR3: CASSVSTGGTQYF; DNA: TGCGCCAGCAGCGTCTCGACTGGAGGTACGCAGTATTTT
D: NA; J: TRBJ2-3; size: few; V: TRBV4-2; CDR3: CASSPLGEGSTDTQYF; DNA: TGTGCCAGCAGCCCCCTCGGAGAAGGGAGCACAGATACGCAGTATTTT
D: NA; J: TRBJ1-2; size: many; V: TRBV12-3/TRBV12-4; CDR3: CASSSGLGYTF; DNA: TGTGCCAGCAGTTCGGGACTTGGCTACACCTTC
D: NA; J: TRBJ2-5; size: NA; V: TRBV5-1; CDR3: CASRLGQETQYF; DNA: TGCGCCAGCAGACTCGGCCAAGAGACCCAGTACTTC
D: TRBD2; J: TRBJ2-3; size: few; V: TRBV11-2; CDR3: CASSLLTTSGRAADTQYF; DNA: TGTGCCAGCAGCTTATTAACGACCAGCGGGAGGGCTGCAGATACGCAGTATTTT
D: TRBD1; J: TRBJ2-2; size: few; V: TRBV4-1; CDR3: CASSFEQGATGELFF; DNA: TGCGCCAGCAGCTTCGAACAGGGGGCCACCGGGGAGCTGTTTTTT
D: TRBD2; J: TRBJ2-2; size: many; V: TRBV7-7; CDR3: CASRTSGNTGELFF; DNA: TGTGCTAGCAGGACTAGCGGGAACACCGGGGAGCTGTTTTTT
D: NA; J: TRBJ2-3; size: NA; V: TRBV5-6; CDR3: CASSLEEGADTQYF; DNA: TGTGCCAGCAGCTTGGAGGAGGGAGCAGATACGCAGTATTTT
D: TRBD2; J: TRBJ2-1; size: NA; V: TRBV30; CDR3: CAWSAQAGDEQFF; DNA: TGTGCCTGGAGTGCCCAAGCGGGAGATGAGCAGTTCTTC
D: TRBD1; J: TRBJ1-6; size: few; V: TRBV5-1; CDR3: CASSLVRGTGGIDASSPLHF; DNA: TGCGCCAGCAGCTTGGTTCGTGGGACAGGGGGCATCGATGCGAGTTCACCCCTCCACTTT
D: NA; J: TRBJ1-5; size: NA; V: TRBV20-1; CDR3: CSAPRSGGNQPQHF; DNA: TGCAGTGCCCCCCGATCAGGGGGCAATCAGCCCCAGCATTTT
D: TRBD1; J: TRBJ2-7; size: NA; V: TRBV6-5; CDR3: CASRTGTGAPYEQYF; DNA: TGTGCCAGCAGAACCGGGACAGGAGCCCCCTACGAGCAGTACTTC
D: NA; J: TRBJ1-2; size: NA; V: TRBV7-9; CDR3: CASSRDGGNYGYTF; DNA: TGTGCCAGCAGCAGGGACGGAGGCAACTATGGCTACACCTTC
D: NA; J: TRBJ2-2; size: NA; V: TRBV7-7; CDR3: CASSLGSANTGELFF; DNA: TGTGCTAGCAGCTTGGGCAGCGCGAACACCGGGGAGCTGTTTTTT
D: TRBD1; J: TRBJ2-7; size: few; V: TRBV29-1; CDR3: CSVYTGQGPYEQYF; DNA: TGCAGCGTTTATACGGGACAGGGGCCCTACGAGCAGTACTTC
D: NA; J: TRBJ2-7; size: NA; V: TRBV12-3/TRBV12-4; CDR3: CASSFYRGEQYF; DNA: TGTGCCAGCAGTTTCTACCGGGGCGAGCAGTACTTC
D: TRBD1; J: TRBJ1-2; size: NA; V: TRBV13; CDR3: CASTSAFRDRENYGYTF; DNA: TGTGCCAGCACCTCAGCATTTCGGGACAGGGAGAACTATGGCTACACCTTC
D: NA; J: TRBJ2-7; size: few; V: TRBV5-4; CDR3: CASSLYREANEQYF; DNA: TGTGCCAGCAGCTTGTACAGGGAAGCCAACGAGCAGTACTTC
D: TRBD1; J: TRBJ1-1; size: NA; V: TRBV5-1; CDR3: CASRPWTGRVNTEAFF; DNA: TGCGCCAGCAGACCCTGGACAGGGCGGGTGAACACTGAAGCTTTCTTT
D: NA; J: TRBJ1-3; size: few; V: TRBV7-9; CDR3: CASTRGTGNTIYF; DNA: TGTGCCAGCACGCGGGGGACTGGAAACACCATATATTTT
D: NA; J: TRBJ1-6; size: NA; V: TRBV12-3/TRBV12-4; CDR3: CASSLFRANSPLHF; DNA: TGTGCCAGCAGTTTGTTCAGGGCGAATTCACCCCTCCACTTT
D: TRBD1; J: TRBJ2-7; size: few; V: TRBV7-8; CDR3: CASSSRRLQGDEQYF; DNA: TGTGCCAGCAGCTCGCGCCGTTTACAGGGGGACGAGCAGTACTTC
D: TRBD1; J: TRBJ2-7; size: NA; V: TRBV29-1; CDR3: CSGTGPSYEQYF; DNA: TGCAGCGGGACAGGGCCCTCCTACGAGCAGTACTTC
D: NA; J: TRBJ1-5; size: NA; V: TRBV6-6; CDR3: CASRIEGTFGQPQHF; DNA: TGTGCCAGCAGAATAGAGGGGACTTTTGGTCAGCCCCAGCATTTT
D: NA; J: TRBJ2-3; size: NA; V: TRBV7-2; CDR3: CASSLTEKDTQYF; DNA: TGTGCCAGCAGCCTTACGGAGAAGGATACGCAGTATTTT
D: TRBD1; J: TRBJ2-1; size: NA; V: TRBV24-1; CDR3: CATSDFVTGDLNEQFF; DNA: TGTGCCACCAGTGATTTCGTTACAGGGGATTTGAATGAGCAGTTCTTC
D: NA; J: TRBJ2-1; size: NA; V: TRBV7-2; CDR3: CASSRALVARNNEQFF; DNA: TGTGCCAGCAGCCGAGCGTTGGTAGCGAGGAACAATGAGCAGTTCTTC
D: NA; J: TRBJ1-2; size: few; V: TRBV12-3/TRBV12-4; CDR3: CASSLLGTGGYTF; DNA: TGTGCCAGCAGTTTATTGGGAACCGGGGGCTACACCTTC
D: NA; J: TRBJ1-2; size: NA; V: TRBV12-3/TRBV12-4; CDR3: CASSPGTIYGYTF; DNA: TGTGCCAGCAGTCCCGGGACAATCTATGGCTACACCTTC
D: NA; J: TRBJ1-5; size: NA; V: TRBV20-1; CDR3: CSARDSWRVGQPQHF; DNA: TGCAGTGCTAGAGATTCTTGGAGGGTAGGCCAGCCCCAGCATTTT
D: NA; J: TRBJ2-4; size: few; V: TRBV29-1; CDR3: CSVERTENIQYF; DNA: TGCAGCGTTGAAAGGACAGAAAACATTCAGTACTTC
D: NA; J: TRBJ2-3; size: many; V: TRBV5-6; CDR3: CASSSPRATDTQYF; DNA: TGTGCCAGCAGCTCGCCCCGGGCCACAGATACGCAGTATTTT
D: TRBD1; J: TRBJ1-2; size: few; V: TRBV20-1; CDR3: CSAPGQGYYGYTF; DNA: TGCAGTGCTCCCGGACAGGGGTACTATGGCTACACCTTC
D: NA; J: TRBJ2-5; size: NA; V: TRBV6-2/TRBV6-3; CDR3: CASSSNRVHETQYF; DNA: TGTGCCAGCAGTTCGAACAGGGTGCACGAGACCCAGTACTTC
D: NA; J: TRBJ1-1; size: few; V: TRBV7-3; CDR3: CASSPAGVNTEAFF; DNA: TGTGCCAGCAGCCCCGCTGGGGTGAACACTGAAGCTTTCTTT
D: NA; J: TRBJ2-7; size: NA; V: TRBV5-1; CDR3: CASSFISTEQYF; DNA: TGCGCCAGCAGCTTCATCTCTACCGAGCAGTACTTC
D: TRBD1; J: TRBJ1-1; size: NA; V: TRBV7-2; CDR3: CASSAGGSAEAFF; DNA: TGTGCCAGCAGCGCAGGGGGCAGTGCTGAAGCTTTCTTT
D: NA; J: TRBJ2-1; size: many; V: TRBV29-1; CDR3: CSVPGWIGNEQFF; DNA: TGCAGCGTTCCAGGGTGGATAGGGAATGAGCAGTTCTTC
D: NA; J: TRBJ2-2; size: NA; V: TRBV4-2; CDR3: CASSPAETLNTGELFF; DNA: TGTGCCAGCAGCCCCGCAGAGACTTTGAACACCGGGGAGCTGTTTTTT
D: NA; J: TRBJ2-2; size: few; V: TRBV5-1; CDR3: CASSFVGELFF; DNA: TGCGCCAGCAGCTTCGTCGGGGAGCTGTTTTTT
D: NA; J: TRBJ2-3; size: NA; V: TRBV7-3; CDR3: CASSLAYGSTDTQYF; DNA: TGTGCCAGCAGCTTAGCGTACGGGTCCACAGATACGCAGTATTTT
D: TRBD2; J: TRBJ2-5; size: many; V: TRBV18; CDR3: CASQGLAGRETQYF; DNA: TGTGCCAGCCAGGGACTAGCGGGAAGAGAGACCCAGTACTTC